This entry features one T cell receptor beta chain sequence. Its antigen remains unknown. A multiplex PCR was run with 60 Vbeta primers and 13 Jbeta primers. Sequenced by immunoSEQ multiplex PCR; TCRdb stores in-frame clones only, minus some. The sample totals approximately 42,000 clones. The sample originates from a study of cytomegalovirus exposure and HLA in healthy donors. Study information: HLA-typed donors contributed around 85 million unique TCRs, which were held in an early data release.

Germline V gene sequence: CDR1 MRHNA, CDR2 SNTAGT. This CDR3 has 13 residues. Trimming shortened V by 7 bases and J by 1 base, and 7 bases separated the two germline ends. Whole-study findings and limits: V segments that were indistinguishable, TRBV6-2 and TRBV6-3 among them, were omitted from analysis. In a later analysis, CMV-associated beta chains were mostly HLA-associated, it appeared.

The rearrangement joins TRBV6-4 to TRBJ2-2; a weak D match, TRBD1 (5 bases). Input material: PBMCs. This receptor was identified in a male donor in good health and CMV-seronegative. The CDR3 DNA reads as TGTGCCAGCACCACAGGGAACACCGGGGAGCTGTTTTTT. Residues: CASTTGNTGELFF.